Detailed here is one T cell receptor (beta chain). This entry belongs to a study of T cell changes during pregnancy in multiple sclerosis. From germline, CDR1 is MDHEN and CDR2 SYDVKM. The CDR3 contains 16 residues. V was clipped by 5 bases and J by 2 bases; unmatched bases: 10. Profiling relied on immunoSEQ multiplex PCR, and the TCRdb table lists in-frame clones only, not all of them. The profile shows some 58,000 clones, over 95% of them singletons. The source of this sequence is a female donor with multiple sclerosis, enrolled in a pregnancy study. Sequencing used CD8+ T cells from peripheral blood mononuclear cells, obtained after pregnancy. The chain uses TRBV28 and TRBJ1-2; 8 bases align to TRBD1. CDR3 nucleotide sequence: TGTGCCAGCAGTCCCCTCTTCACAGGGGGAAACTATGGCTACACCTTC. Translating it yields CASSPLFTGGNYGYTF.